This entry lists 21 T cell receptor beta chains sequenced from one sample in a study of cytomegalovirus exposure and HLA in healthy donors. Vbeta (60) and Jbeta (13) primers were used in the PCR. The repertoire was sequenced with immunoSEQ multiplex PCR; TCRdb's copy has only in-frame clones and lacks some. The table lists some 64,000 clones. Sequenced sample: PBMCs. The source is a woman aged 25 to 39 in good health and CMV-seronegative.

The chain couples TRBV25-1 to TRBJ1-2, with 8 positions matching TRBD1. The CDR3 totals 15 residues. The junction had 9 bases not matched to a gene; V was cut back by 5 bases and J by 4 bases. Germline V gene sequence: CDR1 MGHDK, CDR2 SYGVNS. CDR3 sequence reads: CASSFGQGIGYGYTF. The CDR3 coding sequence is TGTGCCAGCAGTTTCGGACAGGGAATCGGCTATGGCTACACCTTC.

The V and J genes are TRBV19 and TRBJ2-7; 9 nucleotides line up with TRBD1. With 3 bases clipped from V and 3 bases from J, the junction kept 6 bases outside the gene matches. The CDR3 contains 15 residues. In germline, CDR1 is LNHDA, CDR2 SQIVND (reference sequence). This CDR3 is CASSISWGQGYEQYF. As DNA, the CDR3 is TGTGCCAGTAGTATTAGTTGGGGACAGGGCTACGAGCAGTACTTC.

The rearrangement links TRBV9 to TRBJ1-3, with 7 bases that match TRBD1. V lost 4 bases, J lost 3 bases, and 10 bases stayed unmatched. The CDR3 is made up of 16 amino acids. Germline V gene lookup returns CDR1 SGDLS and CDR2 YYNGEE. The CDR3 sequence is CASSSAPDRDGNTIYF. The CDR3, as DNA: TGTGCCAGCAGCTCAGCCCCAGACAGGGATGGAAACACCATATATTTT.

J is TRBJ1-2 and V is TRBV29-1; D unresolved. Trimming cost V 0 bases and J 5 bases, with 10 bases left between them. CDR1 and CDR2 from the germline V gene are SQVTM and ANQGSEA. The CDR3 is 13 amino acids. In DNA, the CDR3 is TGCAGCGTTGAAGATCACGGGGTTTATGGCTACACCTTC. This gives the protein CSVEDHGVYGYTF.

This chain uses TRBV30 with TRBJ2-1, with D possibly matching TRBD2 (5 bases). The length of the CDR3 is 12 residues. Germline values: CDR1 GTSNPN, CDR2 SVGIG (reference sequence). The ends were cut back, 2 bases at V and 7 bases at J, with 9 bases in the middle. CDR3: CAWSPSGNEQFF. The CDR3 DNA follows: TGTGCCTGGAGTCCGTCGGGGAATGAGCAGTTCTTC.

The chain combines TRBV18 with TRBJ1-5, with 8 bases matching TRBD1. CDR1 is KGHSH, CDR2 LQKENI, per germline. J gave up 4 bases and V 6 bases, and 5 bases lay outside the gene matches. CDR3 length equals 14 residues. The CDR3 DNA follows: TGTGCCAGCTCCCCTGGACAGGGTAATCAGCCCCAGCATTTT. Translating gives CASSPGQGNQPQHF.

V and J are TRBV5-1 and TRBJ1-1; perhaps TRBD1 as D (5 bases). CDR3 length: 15 amino acids. V was cut by 1 base and J by 0 bases, with 10 bases left in between. CDR1 and CDR2 from the germline V gene are SGHRS and YFSETQ. The CDR3 loop is CASSLRWTMNTEAFF. DNA for the CDR3: TGCGCCAGCAGCTTGAGGTGGACAATGAACACTGAAGCTTTCTTT.

This chain joins TRBV5-4 and TRBJ1-4; TRBD1 aligns across 9 bases. This CDR3 is 14 amino acids long. The germline V gene has CDR1 SGHNT and CDR2 YYREEE (reference sequence). Unmatched junction bases numbered 6, after V lost 4 bases and J lost 8 bases. The CDR3 loop is CASSRTGAGEKLFF. CDR3 DNA sequence: TGTGCCAGCAGCCGGACAGGGGCTGGGGAAAAACTGTTTTTT.

The chain joins TRBV10-2 to TRBJ2-1; D call uncertain. The CDR3 is 17 amino acids. V lost 4 bases and J lost 8, with 24 bases in between. CDR1 and CDR2 from the germline V gene are WSHSY and SAAADI. This chain's CDR3 is CASSAPPDLPLSDEQFF. CDR3 nucleotide sequence: TGCGCCAGCAGTGCCCCACCCGACTTACCTCTCAGCGATGAGCAGTTCTTC.

The chain uses TRBV9 and TRBJ2-5; the D is unclear. This CDR3 spans 13 amino acids. Looked up from germline, CDR1 is SGDLS and CDR2 is YYNGEE. Deletions cut 0 bases from V and 5 bases from J, with 8 bases between. The CDR3 loop is CASSVGGKETQYF. CDR3 coding DNA: TGTGCCAGCAGCGTAGGCGGCAAGGAGACCCAGTACTTC.

The V and J genes are TRBV7-2 and TRBJ1-3, with 8 positions matching TRBD1. Germline-derived CDR1 and CDR2 are SGHTA and FQGNSA. The CDR3 is 15 amino acids. Trimming cost V 3 bases and J 3 bases; bases outside gene matches: 4. CDR3 in DNA: TGTGCCAGCAGCTTGACAGGGGAGGTTGGAAACACCATATATTTT. This encodes CASSLTGEVGNTIYF.

The chain links TRBV9 to TRBJ1-5, with D possibly TRBD1 on 6 matching bases. The CDR3 is 15 residues long. From germline, CDR1 is SGDLS and CDR2 YYNGEE. V shed 3 bases and J shed 1 base, with 11 bases lying between them. CDR3 region: CASSAGTSSNQPQHF. The CDR3 bases are TGTGCCAGCAGCGCCGGGACATCCAGCAATCAGCCCCAGCATTTT.

J is TRBJ1-5 and V is TRBV4-1; 8 nucleotides line up with TRBD1. This CDR3 has 16 amino acids. The germline V gene encodes CDR1 MGHRA and CDR2 YSYEKL. J was trimmed by 5 bases and V by 1 base; bases with no gene match: 7. The CDR3 DNA reads as TGCGCCAGCAGCCAAGTTGCAGGGGGCTTAGATCAGCCCCAGCATTTT. Residues: CASSQVAGGLDQPQHF.

The genes are TRBV7-2 and TRBJ1-6, with a possible D match to TRBD1 (5 bases). CDR3 length equals 15 residues. Trimming took off 5 bases at V and 10 bases at J, with 18 bases between the two ends. In germline, CDR1 is SGHTA, CDR2 FQGNSA. CDR3 sequence reads: CASSPDAGMVSPLHF. CDR3 bases: TGTGCCAGCAGCCCAGACGCAGGGATGGTCTCACCCCTCCACTTT.

The chain is built from TRBV5-4 and TRBJ1-1, with 7 bases identical to TRBD1. CDR3 size: 13 residues. Germline trimming cut 4 bases from V and 1 base from J; bases unmatched to any gene: 1. CDR1 SGHNT and CDR2 YYREEE come from the germline V gene (reference sequence). CDR3 coding DNA: TGTGCCAGCAGCGGGACAGAGAACACTGAAGCTTTCTTT. It specifies CASSGTENTEAFF.

The chain combines TRBV7-9 with TRBJ2-7, with 7 bases identical to TRBD1. Germline V gene sequence: CDR1 SEHNR, CDR2 FQNEAQ (reference sequence). There are 15 residues in the CDR3. J lost 2 bases, V lost 4 bases, and 8 bases had no gene match. For the CDR3, the DNA is TGTGCCAGCAGCTCGATACAGGGGAATGCCTACGAGCAGTACTTC. Its protein is CASSSIQGNAYEQYF.

The chain combines TRBV19 with TRBJ2-1, with D tentatively TRBD2 (7 bases). This CDR3 is built from 15 residues. Germline V gene sequence: CDR1 LNHDA, CDR2 SQIVND (reference sequence). Trimming removed 0 bases at V and 5 bases at J, with 11 bases between. CDR3: CASSIDRGADNEQFF. As DNA, the CDR3 is TGTGCCAGTAGTATAGATCGGGGGGCCGACAATGAGCAGTTCTTC.

This chain joins TRBV27 and TRBJ2-3, with 12 bases aligning to TRBD2. The CDR3 runs to 15 residues. V lost 3 bases and J lost 6; bases outside the gene matches: 4. Germline V CDR1 and CDR2: MNHEY, SMNVEV (reference sequence). CDR3 in DNA: TGTGCCAGCAGTTTGGCTAGCGGGGGGGTGGATACGCAGTATTTT. Translated, it gives CASSLASGGVDTQYF.

V and J are TRBV30 and TRBJ1-2; TRBD1 agrees at 8 bases. Trimming removed 5 bases from V and 7 bases from J; junction bases left unmatched: 12. Germline V CDR1 and CDR2: GTSNPN, SVGIG (reference sequence). This CDR3 comprises 14 residues. The CDR3 DNA follows: TGTGCCTGGGATGCCGGTTGGACAGGGAGTGGCTACACCTTC. Translation gives CAWDAGWTGSGYTF.

This rearrangement joins TRBV19 to TRBJ2-1; 9 positions match TRBD2. J gave up 0 bases and V 3 bases, and 3 bases lay outside the gene matches. Per germline, CDR1 LNHDA and CDR2 SQIVND (reference sequence). This CDR3 is 16 amino acids long. CDR3 in DNA: TGTGCCAGTAGTATCCATAGCGGGAGCTCCTACAATGAGCAGTTCTTC. Translating it yields CASSIHSGSSYNEQFF. The full variable domain, completed using reference TRBV19 and TRBJ2-1, is DGGITQSPKYLFRKEGQNVTLSCEQNLNHDAMYWYRQDPGQGLRLIYYSQIVNDFQKGDIAEGYSVSREKKESFPLTVTSAQKNPTAFYLCASSIHSGSSYNEQFFGPGTRLTVL.

V usage is TRBV27 and J usage is TRBJ2-2; TRBD1 is a possible D gene (7 bases). The CDR3 is 15 residues long. The V end lost 6 bases, the J end lost 2 bases, and 13 bases lay between the germline ends. Germline V CDR1 and CDR2: MNHEY, SMNVEV (reference sequence). CDR3 coding DNA: TGTGCCAGCAGGGGAGGACAGGTCAACACCGGGGAGCTGTTTTTT. Translated, it gives CASRGGQVNTGELFF.